This paragraph covers one T cell receptor beta chain sequence. Its matching antigen is unknown. V was shortened by 7 bases and J by 5 bases, with 12 bases between the two germline ends. CDR3 length equals 12 residues. Germline assignment: CDR1 SGDLS and CDR2 YYNGEE. The data were taken from a study of cytomegalovirus exposure and HLA in healthy donors. Regarding the study as a whole: Later analysis suggested most CMV-associated TCR beta chains were HLA-restricted. Cytomegalovirus status was reportedly diagnosed by the classifier with high specificity and sensitivity. TCR beta chains numbering some 160 were designated cytomegalovirus-associated. An analysis done earlier found most TCR beta V segments productive about 90% or about 30% of the time.

The PCR ran on 60 Vbeta and 13 Jbeta primers. Method: immunoSEQ multiplex PCR; TCRdb's copy keeps in-frame clones and lacks some. The sample has about 120,000 clones; about three quarters are singletons. The chain combines TRBV9 with TRBJ1-1; a weak D match, TRBD1 (5 bases). The sequenced sample consisted of PBMCs. The TCR was taken from a female donor in good health and CMV-seronegative. CDR3 sequence (DNA): TGTGCCAGCGGTGGGGGGAGAACTGAAGCTTTCTTT. This codes for CASGGGRTEAFF.